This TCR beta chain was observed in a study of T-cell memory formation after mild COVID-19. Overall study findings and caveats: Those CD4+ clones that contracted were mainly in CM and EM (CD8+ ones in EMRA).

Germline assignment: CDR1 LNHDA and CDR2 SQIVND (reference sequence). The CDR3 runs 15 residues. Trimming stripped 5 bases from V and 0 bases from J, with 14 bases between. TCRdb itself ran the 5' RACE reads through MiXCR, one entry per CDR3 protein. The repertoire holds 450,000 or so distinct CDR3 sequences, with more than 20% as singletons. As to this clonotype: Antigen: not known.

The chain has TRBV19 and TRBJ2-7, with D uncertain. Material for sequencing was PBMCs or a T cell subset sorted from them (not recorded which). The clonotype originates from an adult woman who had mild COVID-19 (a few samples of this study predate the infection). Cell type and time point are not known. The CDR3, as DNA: TGTGCCAGTAGTCTCCACGACGCCCGCTCCTACGAGCAGTACTTC. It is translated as CASSLHDARSYEQYF.